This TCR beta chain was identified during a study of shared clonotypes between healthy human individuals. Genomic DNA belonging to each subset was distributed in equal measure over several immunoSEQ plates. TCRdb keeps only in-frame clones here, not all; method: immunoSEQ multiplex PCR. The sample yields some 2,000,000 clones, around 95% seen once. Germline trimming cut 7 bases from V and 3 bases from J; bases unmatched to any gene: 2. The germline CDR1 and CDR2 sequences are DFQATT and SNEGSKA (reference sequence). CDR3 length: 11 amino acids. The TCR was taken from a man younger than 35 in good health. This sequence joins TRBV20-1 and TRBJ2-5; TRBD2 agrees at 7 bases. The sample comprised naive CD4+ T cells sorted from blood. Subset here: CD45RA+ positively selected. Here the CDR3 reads CSGEGEETQYF. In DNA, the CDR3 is TGCAGTGGGGAGGGAGAAGAGACCCAGTACTTC.